This TCR beta chain emerged from a study of OX40 agonist ivuxolimab in advanced cancers. Study-level findings and limits: Clones of CD4+ and CD8+ blood T cells grew by week 6 at doses of 0.1 to 3.0 mg/kg.

Measured with immunoSEQ multiplex PCR; TCRdb has only the in-frame clones, and not every one. The repertoire consists of around 68,000 clones, with about 89% occurring once and the leading ten covering roughly 1.9%. The CDR3 runs 15 residues. Trimming pared 3 bases from V and 5 bases from J, leaving 14 bases between. Per the germline V gene, CDR1 is ENHRY and CDR2 is SYGVKD. Comment on this clone: The antigen remains unidentified.

The TCR comes from an adult with an advanced solid tumor such as melanoma, head and neck, liver or kidney cancer. This chain connects TRBV10-3 to TRBJ2-1; D remains ambiguous. The specimen was CD4+ or CD8+ T cells sorted from blood, collected in a trial of the OX40 agonist ivuxolimab. Here the CDR3 DNA reads TGTGCCATCAGTGATGTACCAACGATGCACAATGAGCAGTTCTTC. Encoded protein: CAISDVPTMHNEQFF.